The clone carrying this T cell receptor beta chain has only one observation. Its target is unknown. The data originate from a study of graft-versus-host responses after intestinal transplantation. Turning to the study itself: Recipients got multivisceral, liver-intestinal, or isolated intestinal transplants.

V gave up 6 bases and J gave up 0 bases, with 12 bases separating them. The CDR3 runs 15 residues. CDR1 and CDR2 from the germline V gene are MDHEN and SYDVKM. Only in-frame clones appear in the TCRdb table, and some are missing; sequencing was by immunoSEQ multiplex PCR. Among some 62,000 clones listed, approximately 90% were seen once. This specimen consisted of unstimulated CD8+ T cells sorted from spleen or lymph node cells, obtained before transplant. V and J are TRBV28 and TRBJ2-1, with D possibly being TRBD1 (5 bases). This clonotype was sampled from a human donor who was the organ donor for an intestinal transplant. CDR3 nucleotide sequence: TGTGCCAGCAGAGGACATCAGAGCTCCTACAATGAGCAGTTCTTC. This sequence encodes CASRGHQSSYNEQFF.